This TCR beta chain was identified in a study of blood T cell repertoires in COVID-19 (dated by TCRdb to about 2020). Broadly, across the study: Collaborator samples came from the United States, Italy and Spain and covered acute and convalescent phases of COVID-19. The prospective study material was composed of cDNA or gDNA derived from T cells, B-cell-depleted T cells, or PBMCs. Deeply sampled blood TCRbeta repertoires from subjects exposed to, actively infected with, or recovered from COVID-19 were included in the dataset. The repertoires were made available in a free public database intended to serve as a resource for research on the immune response to SARS-CoV-2. Samples were obtained from the ongoing ImmuneRACE study (first 160 participants) and from 1,254 subjects provided by 6 global collaborators. Sample metadata almost always included a de-identified subject ID, COVID-19 status, age in years and sex. Where available, HLA class I and class II types were taken from metadata supplied by the sample provider and were not determined by assay-based typing.

Participants in the prospective study were aged about 18 to 100 years, lived in 20 to 30 United States geographic areas, and enrolled through a virtual design. Cohort assignment in the prospective study relied on participant-reported clinical history from a screening survey and a study questionnaire. Recovered participants in ImmuneRACE Cohort 3 were defined as having two consecutive negative NP/OP PCR tests, clearance from a healthcare professional, or resolution of symptoms. In the prospective study, whole blood, serum and a nasopharyngeal or oropharyngeal swab were collected from each participant by mobile phlebotomists. Participants in the prospective study had the option to provide additional blood draws and questionnaires over a 2-month period. Blood samples from the prospective study were shipped frozen or at room temperature prior to DNA extraction. V ends up 2 bases short and J 10 bases short, with an unmatched junction base count of 11. The CDR3 numbers 15 residues from cysteine through phenylalanine. Left in the record is the CDR3 DNA by itself, 45 bases read in frame from the first base. CDR1 SGHTS and CDR2 YDEGEE are derived from the germline V gene.

What the study reported, not specific to this receptor: How much clinical and demographic metadata was included differed by source and by participant, and the metadata was provided uncurated.

TCRbeta CDR3 regions were amplified from genomic DNA using the immunoSEQ Assay, a bias-controlled multiplex PCR. In the paper's pipeline: Nucleated cell counts per sample were estimated from amplification of reference gene primers within the assay. To quantify the absolute abundance of each unique TCRbeta CDR3 rearrangement, sequence reads were collapsed and filtered. For each sample, productive Simpson clonality was calculated as the square root of Simpson's diversity index across productive rearrangements. In its TCRdb copy, this immuneACCESS table keeps in-frame sequences only and misses some clones. Where compared with another copy, unresolved V genes explain less than half of these, and the others have no known cause. D and trimming come from the DNA, and the V and J calls and clone size come from that table. Recorded for this sample are about 160,000 clones; about 90% of them occurred a single time. The biggest ten clones account for 7% to 8% of the sample.

Note on this clone: Which antigen it targets is not known. No clone much larger than this one lies a single base away; base qualities are absent.

The chain was built from TRBV5-8 and TRBJ1-4; TRBD1 lines up with 7 middle nucleotides. The TCR comes from a woman between 50 and 59 years old who had recovered from COVID-19. Sequencing was carried out using PBMCs or T cells enriched from blood (not recorded which). The CDR3 region: CASSFGDSRIGKLFF. The sequenced DNA is TGTGCCAGCAGCTTCGGGGACAGCCGCATTGGAAAACTGTTTTTT.